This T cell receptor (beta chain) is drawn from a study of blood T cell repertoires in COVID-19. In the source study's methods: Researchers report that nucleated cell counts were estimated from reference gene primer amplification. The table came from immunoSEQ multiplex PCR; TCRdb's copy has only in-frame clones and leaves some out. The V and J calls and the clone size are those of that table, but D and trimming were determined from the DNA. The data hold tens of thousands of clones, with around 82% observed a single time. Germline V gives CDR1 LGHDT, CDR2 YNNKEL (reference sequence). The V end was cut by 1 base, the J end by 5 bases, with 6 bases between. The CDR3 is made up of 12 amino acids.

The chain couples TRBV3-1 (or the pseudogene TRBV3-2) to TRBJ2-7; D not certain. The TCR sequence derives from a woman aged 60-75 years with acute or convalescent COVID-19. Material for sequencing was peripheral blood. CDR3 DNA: TGTGCCAGCAGCCAAGCCCGCGACGAGCAGTACTTC. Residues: CASSQARDEQYF.